This TCR beta chain was recorded in a study of early T cells in non-severe SARS-CoV-2 infection. The wider study: Chains were not paired, and sequencing was done on bulk RNA from unsorted whole blood. Study results and limitations: Matching results from VDJdb favored anti-spike CD8 responses, leaving private and CD4 specificities undetected.

The CDR3 spans 16 residues. Germline V gene data show CDR1 as SGHRS and CDR2 as YFSETQ. V was trimmed by 2 bases and J by 1 base, leaving 14 bases between them. Each cDNA molecule carried a unique molecular identifier. MiXCR was run by TCRdb on the 5' RACE reads, yielding one entry per CDR3 protein. Of just under 85,000 distinct CDR3 sequences in the sample, 10% were seen once. Many counts were recorded for this clonotype. Its target is unknown. The clonotype comes from an adult who was a healthcare worker with PCR-confirmed SARS-CoV-2 infection or an uninfected control (not recorded which). This rearrangement joins TRBV5-1 to TRBJ2-3; no reliable D call. The source material was whole blood, sampled at baseline. Here the CDR3 reads CASSLQLLRGTDTQYF. The CDR3 DNA reads as TGCGCCAGCAGCTTACAACTTCTCCGGGGCACAGATACGCAGTATTTT.